The 9 T cell receptor beta chains in this list originate from one sample, sequenced in a study of blood T cells in healthy people across ages (dated by TCRdb to 2013 to 2016). The library was generated by 5' RACE. Sequenced using an Illumina HiSeq 2500. The second PCR ran for roughly 7 to 12 cycles and used a J-beta primer mix along with a sample-barcoded 5' primer. TCRdb itself trimmed the public reads at Q25 with fastp, ran MiXCR and retained productive beta chains. For every CDR3 protein sequence, its rows merge into one entry that carries the most common genes and DNA. The sample records roughly 2 million distinct CDR3 sequences, around 50% of which are singletons. The leading ten clones occupy less than 2.5% of the sample. The sequencing sample was made of blood. Every receptor here comes from a woman between 40 and 50 years old in good health.

This chain connects TRBV24-1 to TRBJ1-1, with a possible D match to TRBD1 (5 bases). Germline V CDR1 and CDR2: KGHDR, SFDVKD. The CDR3 has 15 amino acids. Trimming removed 3 bases at V and 1 base at J, with 11 bases between. CDR3 region: CATSDREGRNTEAFF. The CDR3 nucleotides are TGTGCCACCAGTGATAGAGAGGGGAGGAACACTGAAGCTTTCTTT.

The J gene is TRBJ1-6, the V gene TRBV5-1; TRBD1 might be the D (5 bases). Trimming left V 0 bases short and J 7 bases short, with 14 bases between. CDR3 length: 16 residues. Germline V gene lookup returns CDR1 SGHRS and CDR2 YFSETQ. CDR3 in amino acids: CASSLGALGGNSPLHF. CDR3 sequence (DNA): TGCGCCAGCAGCTTGGGGGCCCTCGGGGGGAATTCACCCCTCCACTTT.

This clonotype was seen a handful of times. The rearrangement joins TRBV7-8 to TRBJ2-6; D remains unclear. The CDR3 spans 16 residues. The V end lost 2 bases, the J end lost 0 bases, and 8 bases lay between the germline ends. The V gene's germline CDR1 is SGHVS and CDR2 FQNEAQ. The CDR3 DNA reads TGTGCCAGCAGCTTATTGGCCAACTCTGGGGCCAACGTCCTGACTTTC. Protein: CASSLLANSGANVLTF.

This rearrangement joins TRBV4-1 to TRBJ2-1, with 7 positions matching TRBD1. Per germline, CDR1 MGHRA and CDR2 YSYEKL. J gave up 5 bases and V 6 bases, and 13 bases lay outside the gene matches. This CDR3 contains 16 residues. CDR3 nucleotides: TGCGCCAGCAGTCGCCCTGCATCTGACAGGGACAATGAGCAGTTCTTC. This codes for CASSRPASDRDNEQFF.

This chain links TRBV14 with TRBJ2-3; tentatively, D is TRBD2 (5 bases). CDR3 length equals 15 residues. Trimming stripped 3 bases from V and 4 bases from J, with 14 bases between. CDR1 SGHDN and CDR2 FVKESK come from the germline V gene. The CDR3 DNA follows: TGTGCCAGCAGCCAGGCCTTTCTAGCTTCAGATACGCAGTATTTT. This sequence encodes CASSQAFLASDTQYF.

V and J are TRBV4-3 and TRBJ2-5; 7 bases agree with TRBD1. Germline CDR1 LGHNA, CDR2 YSLEER. The V segment lost 5 bases and the J segment 11 bases; nucleotides outside the gene matches: 23. There are 17 residues in the CDR3. The CDR3 region has the DNA TGCGCCAGCAGCTCCTCAGGTCGGGACAGTGAGGACAATGAGCAGTACTTC. This codes for CASSSSGRDSEDNEQYF.

The chain joins TRBV20-1 to TRBJ2-4; the D is unclear. The CDR3 is made up of 13 amino acids. Germline V lookup: CDR1 DFQATT, CDR2 SNEGSKA (reference sequence). V gave up 2 bases and J gave up 3 bases, with 8 bases separating them. The CDR3 region is CSARPVGKNIQYF. In DNA, the CDR3 is TGCAGTGCTAGACCTGTGGGCAAAAACATTCAGTACTTC.

In its sample, this clonotype was seen a few times. This chain connects TRBV12-3 or TRBV12-4 to TRBJ2-5; D possibly uses TRBD1 or TRBD2 (5 bases each). V was clipped by 8 bases and J by 3 bases, with 19 bases between them. The CDR3 is 15 residues long. This CDR3 reads CASGEPGPYEETQYF. In DNA, the CDR3 is TGTGCCAGCGGGGAACCGGGACCGTACGAAGAGACCCAGTACTTC.

This sequence joins TRBV7-2 and TRBJ2-5; weak D call: TRBD2 (5 bases). Per germline, CDR1 SGHTA and CDR2 FQGNSA. This CDR3 is built from 13 residues. Trimming shortened V by 5 bases and J by 11 bases, and 18 bases separated the two germline ends. In DNA form, the CDR3 reads TGTGCCAGCAGCCTCGGGGTAGCGAGTGAGCAGTACTTC. Residues: CASSLGVASEQYF.